This T cell receptor (beta chain) stems from a study of chemoradiotherapy in HPV16-positive cancers. The assay was immunoSEQ multiplex PCR, and TCRdb's table has in-frame clones only and misses some. The sample shows 1,700 or so clones, about nine tenths of them seen only once. Germline assignment: CDR1 SEHNR and CDR2 FQNEAQ (reference sequence). CDR3 size: 15 residues. J gave up 5 bases and V 5 bases, and 5 bases lay outside the gene matches. Material: tumor tissue, obtained from a patient who underwent chemoradiotherapy. The receptor comes from a human donor with HPV-associated anogenital cancer. The chain combines TRBV7-9 with TRBJ2-5; 13 bases fit TRBD2. The CDR3 nucleotides read TGTGCCAGCAGCATGGGACTAGCGGGGTACGAGACCCAGTACTTC. It specifies CASSMGLAGYETQYF. The complete variable domain, with remaining parts taken from reference TRBV7-9 and TRBJ2-5, reads DTGVSQNPRHKITKRGQNVTFRCDPISEHNRLYWYRQTLGQGPEFLTYFQNEAQLEKSRLLSDRFSAERPKGSFSTLEIQRTEQGDSAMYLCASSMGLAGYETQYFGPGTRLLVL.